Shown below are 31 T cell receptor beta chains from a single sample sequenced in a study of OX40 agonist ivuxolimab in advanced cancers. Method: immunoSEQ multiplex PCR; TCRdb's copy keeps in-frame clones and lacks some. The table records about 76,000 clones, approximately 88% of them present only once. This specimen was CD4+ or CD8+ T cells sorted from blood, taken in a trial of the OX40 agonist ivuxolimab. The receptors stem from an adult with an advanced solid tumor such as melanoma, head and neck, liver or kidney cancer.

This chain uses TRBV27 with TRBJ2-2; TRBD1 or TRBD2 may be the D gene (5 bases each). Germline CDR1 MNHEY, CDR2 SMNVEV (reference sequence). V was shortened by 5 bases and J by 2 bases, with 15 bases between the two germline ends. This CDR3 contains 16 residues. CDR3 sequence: CASSPSGTVNTGELFF. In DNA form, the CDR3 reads TGTGCCAGCAGTCCTTCCGGGACGGTTAACACCGGGGAGCTGTTTTTT.

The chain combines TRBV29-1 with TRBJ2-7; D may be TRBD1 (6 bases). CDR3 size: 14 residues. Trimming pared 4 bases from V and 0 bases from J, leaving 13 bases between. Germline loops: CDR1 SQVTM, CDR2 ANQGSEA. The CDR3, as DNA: TGCAGCGTTGCCCCCCTACAGGGCTCCTACGAGCAGTACTTC. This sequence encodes CSVAPLQGSYEQYF.

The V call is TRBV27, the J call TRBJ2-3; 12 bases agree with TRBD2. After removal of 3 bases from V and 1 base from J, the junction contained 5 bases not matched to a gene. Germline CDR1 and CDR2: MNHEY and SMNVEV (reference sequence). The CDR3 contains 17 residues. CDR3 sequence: CASSLLAGGPGTDTQYF. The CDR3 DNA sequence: TGTGCCAGCAGTTTGCTAGCGGGAGGGCCCGGCACAGATACGCAGTATTTT.

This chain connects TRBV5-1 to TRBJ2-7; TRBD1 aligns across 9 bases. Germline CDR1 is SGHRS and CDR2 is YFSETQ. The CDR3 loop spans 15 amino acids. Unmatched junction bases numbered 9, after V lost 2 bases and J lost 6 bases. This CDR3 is CASSFSQGAIGEQYF. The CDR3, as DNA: TGCGCCAGCAGCTTCTCACAGGGGGCAATTGGCGAGCAGTACTTC.

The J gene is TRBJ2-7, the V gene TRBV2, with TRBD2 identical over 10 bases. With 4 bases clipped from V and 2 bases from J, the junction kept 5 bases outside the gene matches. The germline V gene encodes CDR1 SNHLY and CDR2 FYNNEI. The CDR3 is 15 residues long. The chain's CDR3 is CASSGSGRGTYEQYF. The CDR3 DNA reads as TGTGCCAGCAGTGGGAGCGGGAGGGGTACCTACGAGCAGTACTTC.

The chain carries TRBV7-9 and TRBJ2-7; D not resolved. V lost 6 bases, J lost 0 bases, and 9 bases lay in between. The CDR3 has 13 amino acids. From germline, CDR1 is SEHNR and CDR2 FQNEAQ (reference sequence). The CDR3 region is CASRRVNSYEQYF. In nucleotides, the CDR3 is TGTGCCAGCAGACGGGTCAACTCCTACGAGCAGTACTTC. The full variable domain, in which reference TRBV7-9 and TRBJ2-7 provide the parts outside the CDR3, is DTGVSQNPRHKITKRGQNVTFRCDPISEHNRLYWYRQTLGQGPEFLTYFQNEAQLEKSRLLSDRFSAERPKGSFSTLEIQRTEQGDSAMYLCASRRVNSYEQYFGPGTRLTVT.

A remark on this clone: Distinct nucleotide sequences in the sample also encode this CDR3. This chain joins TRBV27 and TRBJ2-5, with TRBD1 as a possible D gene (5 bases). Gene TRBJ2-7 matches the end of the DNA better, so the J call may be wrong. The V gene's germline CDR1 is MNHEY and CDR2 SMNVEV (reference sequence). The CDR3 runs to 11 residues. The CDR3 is CASSQGYEQYF. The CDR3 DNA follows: TGTGCCAGCAGTCAGGGCTACGAGCAGTACTTC.

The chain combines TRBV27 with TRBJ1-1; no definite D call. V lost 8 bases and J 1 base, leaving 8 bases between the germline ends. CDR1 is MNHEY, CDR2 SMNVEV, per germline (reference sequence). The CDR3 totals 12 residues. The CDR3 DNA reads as TGTGCCAGCGGACGACGGAACACTGAAGCTTTCTTT. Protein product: CASGRRNTEAFF.

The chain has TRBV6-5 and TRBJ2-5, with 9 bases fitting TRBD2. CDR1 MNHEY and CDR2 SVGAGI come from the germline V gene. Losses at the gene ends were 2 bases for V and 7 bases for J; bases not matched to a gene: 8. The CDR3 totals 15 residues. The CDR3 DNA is TGTGCCAGCAGTTACGGCGGGAGGGCCGTAGGGACCCAGTACTTC. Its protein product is CASSYGGRAVGTQYF.

CDR3: CASSVVIDNEQFF. The CDR3 nucleotides are TGTGCCAGCAGCGTAGTTATAGACAATGAGCAGTTCTTC. V is TRBV9 and J is TRBJ2-1, with D unclear. Germline CDR1 is SGDLS and CDR2 is YYNGEE. The germline V and J ends were trimmed by 0 bases and 5 bases, with 6 bases remaining between them. The CDR3 extends over 13 amino acids.

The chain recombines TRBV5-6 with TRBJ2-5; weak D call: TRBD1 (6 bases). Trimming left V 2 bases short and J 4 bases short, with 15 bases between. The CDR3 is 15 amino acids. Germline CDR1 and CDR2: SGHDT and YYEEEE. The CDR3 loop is CASSFEQGWAETQYF. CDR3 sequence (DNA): TGTGCCAGCAGCTTCGAACAGGGTTGGGCAGAGACCCAGTACTTC. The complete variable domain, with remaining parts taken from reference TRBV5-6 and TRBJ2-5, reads DAGVTQSPTHLIKTRGQQVTLRCSPKSGHDTVSWYQQALGQGPQFIFQYYEEEERQRGNFPDRFSGHQFPNYSSELNVNALLLGDSALYLCASSFEQGWAETQYFGPGTRLLVL.

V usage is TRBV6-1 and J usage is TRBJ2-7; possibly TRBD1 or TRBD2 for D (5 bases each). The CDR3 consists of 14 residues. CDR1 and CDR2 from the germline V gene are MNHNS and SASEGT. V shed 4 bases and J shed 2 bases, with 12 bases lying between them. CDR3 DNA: TGTGCCAGCAGTGCCCGGGACGGACCCTACGAGCAGTACTTC. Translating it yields CASSARDGPYEQYF.

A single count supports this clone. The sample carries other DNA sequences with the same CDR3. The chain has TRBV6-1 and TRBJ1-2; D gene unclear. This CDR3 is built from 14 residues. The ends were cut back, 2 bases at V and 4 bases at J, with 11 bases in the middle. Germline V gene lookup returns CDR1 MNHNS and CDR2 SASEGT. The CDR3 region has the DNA TGTGCCAGCAGTGAATTTGGACCGGGCTATGGCTACACCTTC. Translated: CASSEFGPGYGYTF.

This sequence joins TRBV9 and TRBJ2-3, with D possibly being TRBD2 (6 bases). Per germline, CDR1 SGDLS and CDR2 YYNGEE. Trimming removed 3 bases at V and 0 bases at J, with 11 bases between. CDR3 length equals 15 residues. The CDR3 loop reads CASSEWDSSTDTQYF. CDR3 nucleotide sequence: TGTGCCAGCAGCGAATGGGACTCTAGCACAGATACGCAGTATTTT. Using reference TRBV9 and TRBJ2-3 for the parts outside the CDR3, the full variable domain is DSGVTQTPKHLITATGQRVTLRCSPRSGDLSVYWYQQSLDQGLQFLIQYYNGEERAKGNILERFSAQQFPDLHSELNLSSLELGDSALYFCASSEWDSSTDTQYFGPGTRLTVL.

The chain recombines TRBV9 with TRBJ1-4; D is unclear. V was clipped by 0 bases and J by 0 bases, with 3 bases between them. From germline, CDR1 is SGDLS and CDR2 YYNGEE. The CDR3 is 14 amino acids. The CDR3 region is CASSVGATNEKLFF. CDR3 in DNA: TGTGCCAGCAGCGTAGGGGCAACTAATGAAAAACTGTTTTTT.

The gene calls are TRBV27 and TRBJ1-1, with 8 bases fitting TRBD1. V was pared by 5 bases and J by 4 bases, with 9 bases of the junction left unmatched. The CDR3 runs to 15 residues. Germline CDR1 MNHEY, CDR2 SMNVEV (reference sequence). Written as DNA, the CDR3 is TGTGCCAGCAGTCCCCGCAGGGGGCTGGGCACTGAAGCTTTCTTT. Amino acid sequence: CASSPRRGLGTEAFF.

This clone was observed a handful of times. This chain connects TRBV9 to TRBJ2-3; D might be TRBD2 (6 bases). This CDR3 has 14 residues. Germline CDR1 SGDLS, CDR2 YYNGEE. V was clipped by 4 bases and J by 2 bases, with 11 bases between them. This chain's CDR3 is CASSSGVPTDTQYF. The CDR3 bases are TGTGCCAGCAGCTCGGGAGTTCCCACAGATACGCAGTATTTT. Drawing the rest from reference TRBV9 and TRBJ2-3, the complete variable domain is DSGVTQTPKHLITATGQRVTLRCSPRSGDLSVYWYQQSLDQGLQFLIQYYNGEERAKGNILERFSAQQFPDLHSELNLSSLELGDSALYFCASSSGVPTDTQYFGPGTRLTVL.

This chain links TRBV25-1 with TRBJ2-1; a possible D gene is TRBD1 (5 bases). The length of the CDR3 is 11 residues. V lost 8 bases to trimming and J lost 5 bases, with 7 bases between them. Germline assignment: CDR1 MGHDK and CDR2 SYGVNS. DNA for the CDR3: TGTGCCAGCGCGACAGACAATGAGCAGTTCTTC. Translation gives CASATDNEQFF. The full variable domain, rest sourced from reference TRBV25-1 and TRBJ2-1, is EADIYQTPRYLVIGTGKKITLECSQTMGHDKMYWYQQDPGMELHLIHYSYGVNSTEKGDLSSESTVSRIRTEHFPLTLESARPSHTSQYLCASATDNEQFFGPGTRLTVL.

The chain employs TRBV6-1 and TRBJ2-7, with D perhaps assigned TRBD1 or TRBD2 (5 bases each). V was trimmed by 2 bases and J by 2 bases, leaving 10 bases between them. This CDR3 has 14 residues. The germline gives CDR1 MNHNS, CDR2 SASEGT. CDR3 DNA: TGTGCCAGCAGTGAAATCGGGACCCCCTACGAGCAGTACTTC. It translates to CASSEIGTPYEQYF.

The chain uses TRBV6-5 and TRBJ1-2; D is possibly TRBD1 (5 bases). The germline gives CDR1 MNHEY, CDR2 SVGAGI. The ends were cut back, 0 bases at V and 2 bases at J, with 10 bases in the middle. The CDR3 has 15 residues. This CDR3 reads CASSYSRAGNYGYTF. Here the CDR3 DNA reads TGTGCCAGCAGTTACTCCCGAGCAGGGAACTATGGCTACACCTTC.

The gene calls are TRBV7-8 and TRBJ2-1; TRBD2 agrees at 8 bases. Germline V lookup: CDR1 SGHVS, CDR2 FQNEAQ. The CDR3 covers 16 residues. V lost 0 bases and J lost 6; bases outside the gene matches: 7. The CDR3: CASSLAEGLEVNEQFF. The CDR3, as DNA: TGTGCCAGCAGCTTAGCGGAGGGACTAGAGGTCAATGAGCAGTTCTTC.

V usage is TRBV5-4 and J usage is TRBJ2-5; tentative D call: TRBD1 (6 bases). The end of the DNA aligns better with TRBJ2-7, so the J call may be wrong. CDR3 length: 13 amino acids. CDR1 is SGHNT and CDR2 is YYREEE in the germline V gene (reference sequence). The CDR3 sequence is CASSADSPYEQYF. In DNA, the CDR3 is TGTGCCAGCAGCGCGGACAGCCCCTACGAGCAGTACTTC.

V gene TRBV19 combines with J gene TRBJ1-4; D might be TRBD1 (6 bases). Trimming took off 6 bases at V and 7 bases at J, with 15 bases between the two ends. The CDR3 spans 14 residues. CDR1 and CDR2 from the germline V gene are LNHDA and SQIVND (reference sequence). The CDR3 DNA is TGTGCCAGTAGGGTTACAGGGACTGGTGAAAAACTGTTTTTT. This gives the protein CASRVTGTGEKLFF.

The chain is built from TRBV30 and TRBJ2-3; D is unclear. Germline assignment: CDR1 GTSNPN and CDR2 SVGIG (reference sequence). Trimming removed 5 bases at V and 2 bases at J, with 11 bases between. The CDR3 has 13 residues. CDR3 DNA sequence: TGTGCCTGGGACGGCCAATACACAGATACGCAGTATTTT. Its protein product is CAWDGQYTDTQYF.

Written as DNA, the CDR3 is TGTGCCAGCAGAGGACAGGAAGCGGGCAATCAGCCCCAGCATTTT. This translates into CASRGQEAGNQPQHF. The chain carries TRBV11-3 and TRBJ1-5; TRBD1 agrees at 7 bases. After removal of 6 bases from V and 2 bases from J, the junction contained 7 bases not matched to a gene. Germline V gene data show CDR1 as SGHNT and CDR2 as YENEEA. The CDR3 has 15 amino acids.

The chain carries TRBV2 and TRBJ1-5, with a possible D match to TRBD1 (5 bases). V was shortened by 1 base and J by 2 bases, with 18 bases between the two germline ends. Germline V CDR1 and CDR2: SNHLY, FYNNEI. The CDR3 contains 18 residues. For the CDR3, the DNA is TGTGCCAGCAGTGAAGGCCCCCCAGGGTTGGTTCGCAATCAGCCCCAGCATTTT. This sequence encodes CASSEGPPGLVRNQPQHF.

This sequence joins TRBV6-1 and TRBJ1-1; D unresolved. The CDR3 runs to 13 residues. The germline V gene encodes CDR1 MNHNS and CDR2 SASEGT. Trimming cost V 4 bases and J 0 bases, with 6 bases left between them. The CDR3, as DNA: TGTGCCAGCAGTGTTGACTTGAACACTGAAGCTTTCTTT. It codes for CASSVDLNTEAFF.

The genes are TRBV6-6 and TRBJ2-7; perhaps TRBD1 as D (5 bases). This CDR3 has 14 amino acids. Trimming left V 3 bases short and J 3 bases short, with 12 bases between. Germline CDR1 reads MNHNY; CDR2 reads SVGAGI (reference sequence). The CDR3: CASSYGQGFYEQYF. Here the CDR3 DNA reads TGTGCCAGCAGTTATGGACAAGGGTTCTACGAGCAGTACTTC.

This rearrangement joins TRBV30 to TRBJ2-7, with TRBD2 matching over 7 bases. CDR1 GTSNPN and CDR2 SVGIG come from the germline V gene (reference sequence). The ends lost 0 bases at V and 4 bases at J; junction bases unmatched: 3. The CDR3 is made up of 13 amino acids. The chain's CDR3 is CAWSVGGPYEQYF. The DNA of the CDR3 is TGTGCCTGGAGTGTGGGAGGGCCTTACGAGCAGTACTTC.

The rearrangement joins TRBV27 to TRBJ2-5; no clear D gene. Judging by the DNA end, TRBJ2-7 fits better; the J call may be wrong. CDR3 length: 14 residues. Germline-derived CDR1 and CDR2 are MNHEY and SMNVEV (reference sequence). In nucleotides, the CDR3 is TGTGCCAGCAGTTTATACAGATCGGGCTACGAGCAGTACTTC. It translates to CASSLYRSGYEQYF.

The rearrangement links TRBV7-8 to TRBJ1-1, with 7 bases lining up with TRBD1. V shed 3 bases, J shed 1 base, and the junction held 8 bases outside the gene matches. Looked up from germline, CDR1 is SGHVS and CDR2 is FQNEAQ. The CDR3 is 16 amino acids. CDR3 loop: CASSFKGTVTNTEAFF. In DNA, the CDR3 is TGTGCCAGCAGCTTCAAGGGGACAGTGACGAACACTGAAGCTTTCTTT. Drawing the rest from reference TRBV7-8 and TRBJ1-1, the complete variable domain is GAGVSQSPRYKVAKRGQDVALRCDPISGHVSLFWYQQALGQGPEFLTYFQNEAQLDKSGLPSDRFFAERPEGSVSTLKIQRTQQEDSAVYLCASSFKGTVTNTEAFFGQGTRLTVV.